This entry is about one T cell receptor beta chain. This CDR3 contains 21 residues. Germline V gene lookup returns CDR1 KGHSH and CDR2 LQKENI. V lost 3 bases, J lost 9 bases, and 20 bases stayed unmatched. These data come from a study of control samples from healthy donors and cancer patients. Data came from immunoSEQ multiplex PCR; TCRdb stores just in-frame clones and leaves some out. This table has some 90,000 clones, about 88% appearing once. Sequenced sample: blood. The TCR sequence derives from a woman aged 50 to 60 in good health. The chain is built from TRBV18 and TRBJ2-1; TRBD2 agrees at 16 bases. CDR3 sequence (DNA): TGTGCCAGCTCACCTCGACATGGGACTAGCGGGAGGGCTGTATATAGGATTGAGCAGTTCTTC. This gives the protein CASSPRHGTSGRAVYRIEQFF.